The 21 T cell receptor beta chains listed next were all sequenced from one sample in a study of blood T cells in healthy people across ages (dated by TCRdb to the mid-2010s). Libraries were built with 5' RACE. These reads were obtained on an Illumina HiSeq 2500. A second 7 to 11 cycle PCR used a sample-barcoded 5' primer and a J-beta primer mix. TCRdb itself trimmed the public reads at Q25 with fastp, ran MiXCR and retained productive beta chains. Rows are combined by CDR3 protein, so each entry shows the most common genes and DNA. The sample table lists about 780,000 distinct CDR3 sequences, roughly 25% of them with a count of one. The ten largest clonotypes hold about 2.9% of the sample. Separately, the same data were catalogued under a study of T cells of mothers and their children.

Sequencing used blood. These receptors were obtained from a boy aged 10-17 years in good health.

This clonotype was seen a few times. The rearrangement joins TRBV5-1 to TRBJ2-7; 7 bases match TRBD1. Trimming removed 4 bases from V and 2 bases from J; junction bases left unmatched: 9. There are 15 residues in the CDR3. Germline V CDR1 and CDR2: SGHRS, YFSETQ. The CDR3 spells CASSLSPGQTYEQYF. DNA of the CDR3: TGCGCCAGCAGCCTTTCACCGGGACAGACCTACGAGCAGTACTTC.

The chain is built from TRBV13 and TRBJ1-1; 9 positions match TRBD1. The CDR3 length is 15 residues. V shed 5 bases and J 3 bases; nucleotides not matched to a gene: 7. Per the germline V gene, CDR1 is PRHDT and CDR2 is FYEKMQ (reference sequence). The CDR3 protein is CASSLRTGEDTEAFF. CDR3 nucleotide sequence: TGTGCCAGCAGCCTCAGGACAGGGGAGGACACTGAAGCTTTCTTT.

The chain recombines TRBV11-2 with TRBJ2-5, with D perhaps TRBD1 (6 bases). The DNA end is more similar to TRBJ2-7, so the J call may be wrong. The CDR3 totals 14 residues. Germline CDR1 reads SGHAT; CDR2 reads FQNNGV. The CDR3 DNA sequence: TGTGCCAGCAGCTACGGACAGACCTCCTACGAGCAGTACGTC. It is translated as CASSYGQTSYEQYV.

In this sample, this clonotype turned up once. This sequence joins TRBV6-2 or TRBV6-3 and TRBJ1-1; TRBD1 matches at 7 bases. With V trimmed by 1 base and J by 7 bases, 0 bases remained unmatched. The germline gives CDR1 MNHEY, CDR2 SVGEGT. The CDR3 totals 12 residues. The CDR3 reads CASSYYRGEAFF. Here the CDR3 DNA reads TGTGCCAGCAGTTACTACAGGGGTGAAGCTTTCTTT.

Here the CDR3 reads CASSLGGQGILYEQYF. The CDR3 coding sequence is TGTGCCAGCAGTTTAGGGGGACAAGGCATTCTCTACGAGCAGTACTTC. V is TRBV12-3 or TRBV12-4 and J is TRBJ2-7, with a possible D match to TRBD1 (6 bases). Trimming stripped 1 base from V and 3 bases from J, with 16 bases between. This CDR3 is built from 16 residues.

This clonotype came up a few times. The chain joins TRBV5-1 to TRBJ2-2; D perhaps matches TRBD2 (6 bases). This CDR3 comprises 15 residues. The germline V and J ends were trimmed by 3 bases and 1 base, with 10 bases remaining between them. CDR1 is SGHRS, CDR2 YFSETQ, per germline. The CDR3 DNA is TGCGCCAGCAGCTGGGGACTCGAGAACACCGGGGAGCTGTTTTTT. Residues: CASSWGLENTGELFF.

V usage is TRBV6-5 and J usage is TRBJ1-1; D is unclear. This CDR3 is built from 15 residues. Germline CDR1 and CDR2: MNHEY and SVGAGI. Deletions cut 4 bases from V and 0 bases from J, with 12 bases between. Written as DNA, the CDR3 is TGTGCCAGCAGTTTAGAGCACAGCATGAACACTGAAGCTTTCTTT. This translates into CASSLEHSMNTEAFF.

The V and J genes are TRBV7-6 and TRBJ2-5, with a tentative D call TRBD2 (6 bases). Germline-derived CDR1 and CDR2 are SGHVS and FNYEAQ. Trimming took 5 bases from V and 2 from J, leaving 18 bases between them. CDR3 size: 16 residues. CDR3 loop: CASSKSTSPLQETQYF. The CDR3 DNA reads TGTGCCAGCAGCAAAAGTACTAGCCCCCTACAAGAGACCCAGTACTTC. The full variable domain, with the rest looked up from reference TRBV7-6 and TRBJ2-5, is GAGVSQSPRYKVTKRGQDVALRCDPISGHVSLYWYRQALGQGPEFLTYFNYEAQQDKSGLPNDRFSAERPEGSISTLTIQRTEQRDSAMYRCASSKSTSPLQETQYFGPGTRLLVL.

This clonotype was picked up one time. The chain employs TRBV7-3 and TRBJ1-2; TRBD1 agrees at 11 bases. This CDR3 has 16 amino acids. J gave up 6 bases and V 5 bases, and 11 bases lay outside the gene matches. The germline gives CDR1 SGHTA, CDR2 FQGTGA. CDR3 loop: CASSPGPWTGGNGYTF. Written as DNA, the CDR3 is TGTGCCAGCAGCCCAGGTCCGTGGACAGGGGGCAATGGCTACACCTTC.

The V and J genes are TRBV25-1 and TRBJ1-5, with D possibly TRBD1 on 5 matching bases. Between the trimmed V and J ends, which lost 4 bases and 5 bases, there was a span of 12 bases. The CDR3 has 14 amino acids. Germline V gives CDR1 MGHDK, CDR2 SYGVNS. Written as DNA, the CDR3 is TGTGCCAGCAGTGGAGGTCTGGGGGATCAGCCCCAGCATTTT. This translates into CASSGGLGDQPQHF.

The genes are TRBV9 and TRBJ2-1, with 7 nucleotides matching TRBD2. The CDR3 is 13 amino acids. V lost 3 bases and J lost 5; bases outside the gene matches: 2. CDR1 and CDR2 from the germline V gene are SGDLS and YYNGEE. DNA of the CDR3: TGTGCCAGCAGCGGCACTAGCGACAATGAGCAGTTCTTC. This encodes CASSGTSDNEQFF. The full variable domain, rest sourced from reference TRBV9 and TRBJ2-1, is DSGVTQTPKHLITATGQRVTLRCSPRSGDLSVYWYQQSLDQGLQFLIQYYNGEERAKGNILERFSAQQFPDLHSELNLSSLELGDSALYFCASSGTSDNEQFFGPGTRLTVL.

The chain links TRBV4-1 to TRBJ2-5; D is undetermined. The J call is in doubt because the DNA end fits TRBJ2-1 better. CDR3 size: 11 residues. In germline, CDR1 is MGHRA, CDR2 YSYEKL. CDR3 in amino acids: CASSHRNEQFF. The CDR3 coding sequence is TGCGCCAGCAGCCATCGGAATGAGCAGTTCTTC.

This clonotype has only one observation. The rearrangement uses TRBV7-2 and TRBJ2-1; no reliable D call. Trimming pared 5 bases from V and 5 bases from J, leaving 13 bases between. Germline assignment: CDR1 SGHTA and CDR2 FQGNSA. The CDR3 is made up of 14 amino acids. DNA of the CDR3: TGTGCCAGCAGCCCGCCCTATACGGACAATGAGCAGTTCTTC. It codes for CASSPPYTDNEQFF.

V gene TRBV20-1 combines with J gene TRBJ1-2; D uncertain. CDR1 and CDR2 (germline): DFQATT, SNEGSKA (reference sequence). The V end was cut by 1 base, the J end by 0 bases, with 6 bases between. This CDR3 region has 13 residues. CDR3 nucleotide sequence: TGCAGTGCTAGAGTGGGATCTAACTATGGCTACACCTTC. It is translated as CSARVGSNYGYTF.

J is TRBJ2-5 and V is TRBV7-3, with 14 bases lining up with TRBD2. TRBJ2-1 matches the DNA end more closely, so the J call is doubtful. CDR1 and CDR2 (germline): SGHTA, FQGTGA. This CDR3 comprises 14 residues. CDR3 nucleotides: TGTGCCAGCAGTCGACTAGCGGGAGGGTCTGAGCAGTTCTTC. Its protein product is CASSRLAGGSEQFF.

V is TRBV12-3 or TRBV12-4 and J is TRBJ2-2; possible D gene TRBD1, 5 bases. The CDR3 spans 14 residues. Trimming stripped 5 bases from V and 3 bases from J, with 10 bases between. This CDR3 is CASSQGIDTGELFF. The CDR3 DNA sequence: TGTGCCAGCAGTCAGGGAATAGACACCGGGGAGCTGTTTTTT.

This clonotype was found a few times. The J gene is TRBJ2-7, the V gene TRBV7-9; D gene unclear. Per the germline V gene, CDR1 is SEHNR and CDR2 is FQNEAQ (reference sequence). V was clipped by 2 bases and J by 4 bases, with 6 bases between them. The CDR3 has 12 amino acids. CDR3: CASSLNLYEQYF. The CDR3 DNA is TGTGCCAGCAGCTTAAACTTATACGAGCAGTACTTC.

J is TRBJ2-3 and V is TRBV7-9; D uncertain. This CDR3 comprises 17 residues. Trimming stripped 7 bases from V and 0 bases from J, with 20 bases between. Germline-derived CDR1 and CDR2 are SEHNR and FQNEAQ (reference sequence). In nucleotides, the CDR3 is TGTGCCAGCACCCCTGGTGCGAGCGCGTTGAGCACAGATACGCAGTATTTT. It codes for CASTPGASALSTDTQYF.

V usage is TRBV4-1 and J usage is TRBJ2-4; the D is unclear. This CDR3 region has 15 residues. The germline V gene has CDR1 MGHRA and CDR2 YSYEKL. The V gene lost 0 bases and the J gene lost 14 bases, with 20 bases spanning the gap. CDR3 residues: CASSQEIGVRRNEYF. The CDR3 nucleotides are TGCGCCAGCAGCCAAGAGATTGGGGTTAGAAGAAACGAGTACTTC.

The rearrangement links TRBV20-1 to TRBJ2-4; no reliable D call. Trimming shortened V by 1 base and J by 5 bases, and 9 bases separated the two germline ends. Per germline, CDR1 DFQATT and CDR2 SNEGSKA (reference sequence). This CDR3 comprises 13 residues. The CDR3 here is CSARAPSQNIQYF. DNA of the CDR3: TGCAGTGCTAGAGCTCCATCCCAAAACATTCAGTACTTC.

The V call is TRBV20-1, the J call TRBJ2-3; D perhaps matches TRBD1 (5 bases). The CDR3 totals 14 residues. CDR1 is DFQATT and CDR2 is SNEGSKA in the germline V gene (reference sequence). Trimming left V 5 bases short and J 3 bases short, with 15 bases between. CDR3 bases: TGCAGTGCTCGCCAGGTGGGGCTAACAGATACGCAGTATTTT. Its protein product is CSARQVGLTDTQYF.